This is a list of T cell receptor beta chains from one sample in a study of identical twins. From the 5' RACE reads, TCRdb called clonotypes with MiXCR, one entry per CDR3 protein. This table has 1.5 million or so distinct CDR3 sequences, less than 40% appearing once. Sequencing was carried out using cord blood. All receptors come from a newborn girl in good health. The CDR3 runs from the conserved cysteine through the conserved F or W. The size of a clone is reported for some rows only, either as once, few or many, or as a class for expanded clones.

>TRBJ2-1|many|TRBV5-1
CASSLVAYEQFF
>TRBJ2-1|few|TRBV11-2
CASSLVFRLYNEQFF
>TRBJ2-7|many|TRBV5-1
CASSLEGTYEQYF
>TRBJ2-7|-|TRBV12-3/TRBV12-4
CASSFIGTSGTYEQYF
>TRBJ2-7|-|TRBV20-1
CSALHRGRAGYEQYF
>TRBJ2-3|many|TRBV27
CASSLASGRASTDTQYF
>TRBJ1-6|-|TRBV10-3
CAISGQSFTSPLHF
>TRBJ2-1|-|TRBV2
CASTLNGLVHNEQFF
>TRBJ2-2|-|TRBV27
CASRGTGIGELFF
>TRBJ2-4|few|TRBV27
CASSPQGWGDIQYF
>TRBJ2-2|-|TRBV4-2
CASSQEGSGGGELFF
>TRBJ2-3|once|TRBV20-1
CSAKSLTGTDTQYF
>-|few|TRBV12-3/TRBV12-4
CASTRAGVYNEQYF
>-|-|TRBV7-9
CASSPDRELYEQYF
>TRBJ2-7|few|TRBV7-2
CASSTSGGEWYEQYF
>TRBJ2-1|-|TRBV21-1
CASSKEEQGASSYNEQFF
>TRBJ2-6|-|TRBV27
CASSLFGAWGTNVLTF
>TRBJ1-1|few|TRBV20-1
CSARDPGAATNTEAFF
>TRBJ1-2|-|TRBV25-1
CASSDYQGNYGYTF
>TRBJ2-3|many|TRBV20-1
CSATQGDTQYF
>TRBJ1-2|few|TRBV28
CASSLDQGAYYGYTF
>TRBJ1-2|few|TRBV5-5
CASSLAAEANPNYGYTF
>TRBJ2-1|many|TRBV5-1
CASSGVHYRNEQFF
>TRBJ2-2|-|TRBV29-1
CSVEDLRTGSGSAGELFF
>TRBJ2-3|-|TRBV5-1
CASSFWTGIGTDTQYF
>TRBJ2-5|-|TRBV20-1
CSVIPGGIETQYF
>TRBJ1-2|-|TRBV20-1
CSARAVDSLNYGHTF
>TRBJ2-1|few|TRBV6-6
CASRRASGSYNEQFF
>TRBJ2-5|-|TRBV29-1
CSVHSSQETQYF
>TRBJ2-1|few|TRBV9
CASSVATSGSYNEQFF
>TRBJ2-7|many|TRBV12-3/TRBV12-4
CASSFRSSYEQYF
>TRBJ2-3|few|TRBV10-1
CASSESISSTDTQYF
>TRBJ1-1|-|TRBV29-1
CSDQGTGDRRNTEAFF
>TRBJ2-1|few|TRBV14
CASSQERGKSPKGEQFF
>-|-|TRBV12-3/TRBV12-4
CASSWGPRTASYNEQYF
>TRBJ2-7|-|TRBV5-4
CASSMGLAGGAYEQYF
>TRBJ1-6|-|TRBV20-1
CSASQGAYNSPLHF
>TRBJ1-4|-|TRBV7-9
CASSFLPGGTNEKLFF
>TRBJ1-3|few|TRBV18
CASSPRDIGNTIYF
>TRBJ1-5|-|TRBV2
CASSPDRNRYQPQHF
>TRBJ2-2|-|TRBV12-3/TRBV12-4
CASSLYGTGYTGELFF
>TRBJ1-1|-|TRBV29-1
CSVVDGLNTEAFF
>TRBJ2-7|few|TRBV6-1
CASSGQGSISYEQYF
>TRBJ1-2|-|TRBV20-1
CSARGDRNYGYTF